These 9 T cell receptor beta chains originate from one sample sequenced in a study of blood T cell repertoires in COVID-19. The method was immunoSEQ multiplex PCR; TCRdb's version includes in-frame clones alone and lacks a portion of them. The sample holds approximately 170,000 clones; approximately 86% are singletons and the top ten take under 7.5%. The specimen sequenced was peripheral blood. The receptors here all came from a man of 80 years or more with COVID-19, enrolled during active disease.

This clone came up once. The chain combines TRBV7-8 with TRBJ1-4, with TRBD1 matching over 9 bases. This CDR3 has 15 amino acids. Germline V lookup: CDR1 SGHVS, CDR2 FQNEAQ. V lost 0 bases, J lost 7 bases, and 3 bases stayed unmatched. DNA of the CDR3: TGTGCCAGCAGCTTAGCGACAGGGGGAGGTGAAAAACTGTTTTTT. Amino acids: CASSLATGGGEKLFF.

V gene TRBV19 combines with J gene TRBJ1-1; unclear D gene. V was cut by 9 bases and J by 1 base, with 6 bases left in between. The CDR3 spans 11 residues. Germline CDR1 and CDR2: LNHDA and SQIVND (reference sequence). Written as DNA, the CDR3 is TGTGCCAGCAACAAGAACACTGAAGCTTTCTTT. Protein product: CASNKNTEAFF.

The V call is TRBV7-8, the J call TRBJ1-6, with D perhaps matching TRBD1 (5 bases). Looked up from germline, CDR1 is SGHVS and CDR2 is FQNEAQ. The CDR3 is 14 amino acids. Trimming shortened V by 5 bases and J by 9 bases, and 14 bases separated the two germline ends. In DNA, the CDR3 is TGTGCCAGCAGCAGGCAGGGTTTTGGTTCACCCCTCCACTTT. Amino acid sequence: CASSRQGFGSPLHF.

The chain joins TRBV7-2 to TRBJ2-2; D is perhaps TRBD2 (6 bases). Trimming shortened V by 10 bases and J by 1 base, and 16 bases separated the two germline ends. CDR1 and CDR2 (germline): SGHTA, FQGNSA. The CDR3 runs to 15 residues. The CDR3 DNA is TGTGCCACCGGACGGGGGACGAGGAACACCGGGGAGCTGTTTTTT. Residues: CATGRGTRNTGELFF.

This chain connects TRBV2 to TRBJ2-3, with 8 nucleotides matching TRBD2. The J segment lost 2 bases and the V segment lost 2 bases, leaving 6 bases of the junction unmatched. The CDR3 runs to 16 residues. Germline CDR1 SNHLY, CDR2 FYNNEI. CDR3 DNA: TGTGCCAGCAGTGAAAACGGCGGGGGGAACACAGATACGCAGTATTTT. Encoded protein: CASSENGGGNTDTQYF.

The chain recombines TRBV20-1 with TRBJ2-7; 8 bases are shared with TRBD1. Trimming at V came to 3 bases and at J to 5 bases, leaving 9 bases not matched to a gene. Germline V gene lookup returns CDR1 DFQATT and CDR2 SNEGSKA (reference sequence). This CDR3 comprises 14 residues. CDR3 sequence: CSASGGTGGDEQYF. CDR3 DNA sequence: TGCAGTGCTAGTGGAGGGACAGGCGGCGACGAGCAGTACTTC.

In DNA, the CDR3 is TGTGCCAGCAGCGCCGTCCCGACCAGGGGAAACTATGGCTACACCTTC. Its protein product is CASSAVPTRGNYGYTF. The genes are TRBV9 and TRBJ1-2; D may be TRBD1 (6 bases). CDR1 and CDR2 (germline): SGDLS, YYNGEE. CDR3 size: 16 residues. V gave up 3 bases and J gave up 2 bases, with 17 bases separating them.

This clone was seen more than once but under ten times. This chain uses TRBV10-3 with TRBJ2-3; TRBD2 matches 10 bases. CDR3 length equals 17 residues. V shed 2 bases, J shed 0 bases, and the junction held 5 bases outside the gene matches. Germline V gene lookup returns CDR1 ENHRY and CDR2 SYGVKD. The CDR3 DNA reads TGTGCCATCAGTGAGAGCGGGGGGGCCTCTAGCACAGATACGCAGTATTTT. As protein: CAISESGGASSTDTQYF.

The chain recombines TRBV7-3 with TRBJ1-2; TRBD1 is a possible D gene (6 bases). The V end was cut by 0 bases, the J end by 8 bases, with 10 bases between. Germline V lookup: CDR1 SGHTA, CDR2 FQGTGA. The CDR3 runs to 13 residues. The CDR3 DNA reads TGTGCCAGCAGCTTAACCAGGGGCGAGGGCTACACCTTC. This encodes CASSLTRGEGYTF.